Here is one T cell receptor beta chain with its context. Authors' data handling: Reference gene primer amplification yielded estimated nucleated cell counts. Generated by immunoSEQ multiplex PCR, the TCRdb table keeps only in-frame clones and is missing some. That table is the source of V, J and clone size, and D and trimming were worked out from the DNA. The table lists about 110,000 clones, 84% of them singletons. These data come from a study of blood T cell repertoires in COVID-19. Study-level background: T cells, B-cell-depleted T cells, or PBMCs provided the cDNA or gDNA that served as material.

Trimming pared 7 bases from V and 1 base from J, leaving 16 bases between. Looked up from germline, CDR1 is MNHEY and CDR2 is SVGAGI. The CDR3 runs to 15 residues. This sequence originates from a woman aged 45 to 65 with acute or convalescent COVID-19. Material for sequencing was peripheral blood. The J gene is TRBJ1-1, the V gene TRBV6-5; maybe TRBD1 (5 bases). The CDR3 reads CASKASQGWNTEAFF. The CDR3, as DNA: TGTGCCAGCAAGGCGTCTCAGGGCTGGAACACTGAAGCTTTCTTT.